This T cell receptor (beta chain) was observed in a study of neurological immune-mediated disorders. TCRdb itself ran the 5' RACE reads through MiXCR, one entry per CDR3 protein. Of 57,000 or so distinct CDR3 sequences in the sample, roughly 10% were seen once. From germline, CDR1 is MNHEY and CDR2 SMNVEV (reference sequence). This CDR3 comprises 13 residues. Trimming removed 7 bases at V and 0 bases at J, with 9 bases between. At least ten counts were recorded for this clonotype. The sequenced sample was PBMCs. This TCR was recovered from a man between 60 and 75 years old in good health. This chain links TRBV27 with TRBJ1-2, with unresolved D. CDR3 sequence reads: CASTWDPNYGYTF. DNA for the CDR3: TGTGCCAGCACATGGGATCCTAACTATGGCTACACCTTC.